This T cell receptor (beta chain) was identified in a study of T cell responses to AZD1222 COVID-19 vaccine. Germline-derived CDR1 and CDR2 are LNHNV and YYDKDF (reference sequence). This CDR3 region has 16 residues. Trimming took 3 bases from V and 9 from J; bases not matched to a gene: 12. Libraries were prepared by immunoSEQ multiplex PCR; TCRdb keeps only in-frame clonotypes and omits some of them. This table has about 150,000 clones, 90% appearing once. On this clone: Its target is unknown.

Study-wide points: Females outnumbered males among donors, who were mostly white British; clonal diversity was possibly underestimated. There were vaccine-associated CD4 TCRs across spike, dominant at 160-218 and 743-854.

The clonotype was recovered from an adult in good health. Material: peripheral blood, obtained on day 0 of AZD1222 vaccination. The chain is built from TRBV15 and TRBJ2-1, with 9 bases matching TRBD1. CDR3 sequence: CATSSTGTGLQGEQFF. CDR3 DNA: TGTGCCACCAGCAGCACCGGGACAGGGCTTCAGGGTGAGCAGTTCTTC.